This T cell receptor (beta chain) derives from a study of radiotherapy plus CTLA-4 blockade in lung cancer. As for the study in general: Objective response was observed in about 19% of patients, and disease control in approximately 30%.

Details on this clone: Its antigen is still unknown.

TCRdb's copy holds only in-frame clones and misses some; the assay was immunoSEQ multiplex PCR. Of 85,000 to 130,000 clones in the sample, approximately 87% were seen once. Patients had chemo-refractory metastatic non-small-cell lung cancer and received focal radiation plus CTLA-4 blockade that used ipilimumab. Whole-study results and caveats: Among reported predictors of response, early blood T cell clone dynamics with interferon-beta performed best. Blood TCR clones of tumor origin expanded after radiotherapy plus ipilimumab.

Trimming took off 4 bases at V and 0 bases at J, with 14 bases between the two ends. This CDR3 comprises 15 residues. Germline V gene data show CDR1 as SGHNT and CDR2 as YYREEE (reference sequence). Sequenced here: peripheral blood, sampled from a patient treated with radiotherapy plus ipilimumab. This TCR derives from a human donor with non-small cell lung cancer that progressed on radiotherapy plus ipilimumab. Some clones in this sample may be carry-over from other donors' samples. V usage is TRBV5-4 and J usage is TRBJ2-7, with D possibly being TRBD2 (6 bases). In nucleotides, the CDR3 is TGTGCCAGCAGCCCGGCGGGGCTCAGCTCCTACGAGCAGTACTTC. Amino acids: CASSPAGLSSYEQYF.